Listed below are T cell receptor beta chains from one sample, sequenced in a study of tumor T cells in aggressive B-cell lymphoma. The repertoire was sequenced with immunoSEQ multiplex PCR; TCRdb's copy has only in-frame clones and lacks some. Here the sample spans under 2,000 clones, under 95% being singletons. The sample consisted of tumor tissue. These receptors were taken from an adult with diffuse large B cell lymphoma. Each CDR3 is given with its conserved first and last residue. The D gene is left open where the match is weak. Clone sizes are given selectively: once, few, many, or a class where the clone is expanded.

V: TRBV7-2; D: TRBD2; J: TRBJ2-1; size: -; DNA: TGTGCCAGCAGCTTACGGACTAGTCGGGACGCCTACAATGAGCAGTTCTTC; CDR3: CASSLRTSRDAYNEQFF
V: TRBV27; D: TRBD2; J: TRBJ2-3; size: -; DNA: TGTGCCAGCAGTTGGACTAGCGGCACAGATACGCAGTATTTT; CDR3: CASSWTSGTDTQYF
V: TRBV2; D: -; J: TRBJ2-5; size: -; DNA: TGTGCCAGCAGCGTGGACAGAAAAGAGACCCAGTACTTC; CDR3: CASSVDRKETQYF
V: TRBV7-9; D: TRBD1; J: TRBJ1-5; size: hyperexpanded; DNA: TGTGCCAGCCAGGGGGTGGGCAGCAATCAGCCCCAGCATTTT; CDR3: CASQGVGSNQPQHF
V: TRBV2; D: -; J: TRBJ2-6; size: once; DNA: TGTGCCAGCGGATTAACAATTGGACAGCCCATCTCTGGGGCCAACGTCCTGACTTTC; CDR3: CASGLTIGQPISGANVLTF
V: TRBV5-1; D: TRBD1; J: TRBJ2-7; size: -; DNA: TGCGCCAGCAGCCGGACAGGGGTCTACGAGCAGTACTTC; CDR3: CASSRTGVYEQYF
V: TRBV6-6; D: TRBD2; J: TRBJ2-3; size: -; DNA: TGTGCCAGCAGTTCATTGACTAGCGGGGGCACAGATACGCAGTATTTT; CDR3: CASSSLTSGGTDTQYF
V: TRBV7-2; D: -; J: TRBJ1-1; size: -; DNA: TGTGCCAGCAGGTTAGGGGCCAGGGAAGCTTTCTTT; CDR3: CASRLGAREAFF
V: TRBV11-2; D: TRBD2; J: TRBJ2-7; size: -; DNA: TGTGCCAGCAGCCTATCCGGGACTAGTTTTATCTACGAGCAGTACTTC; CDR3: CASSLSGTSFIYEQYF
V: TRBV30; D: -; J: TRBJ2-5; size: -; DNA: TGTGCCTGGAGTCTCCAGACAGGCTTGGGAGAGACCCAGTACTTC; CDR3: CAWSLQTGLGETQYF
V: TRBV7-3; D: TRBD2; J: TRBJ2-1; size: -; DNA: TGTGCCAGCAGCTGGGGGACTAGCAATGAGCAGTTCTTC; CDR3: CASSWGTSNEQFF
V: TRBV5-1; D: -; J: TRBJ1-3; size: -; DNA: TGCGCCAGCAGCTTGGGAGGGTCCAACACCATATATTTT; CDR3: CASSLGGSNTIYF
V: TRBV4-1; D: -; J: TRBJ1-1; size: -; DNA: TGCGCCAGCAGCCACGCGGGGGGCTACACTGAAGCTTTCTTT; CDR3: CASSHAGGYTEAFF
V: TRBV5-1; D: -; J: TRBJ2-7; size: few; DNA: TGCGCCAGCAGGGGGTCCGGGACACCTTCCTACGAGCAGTACTTC; CDR3: CASRGSGTPSYEQYF
V: TRBV28; D: TRBD1; J: TRBJ2-5; size: -; DNA: TGTGCCAGCAGGTCCGGGACAGGCTACCAAGAGACCCAGTACTTC; CDR3: CASRSGTGYQETQYF
V: TRBV18; D: -; J: TRBJ1-2; size: -; DNA: TGTGCCAGCTCACCGGGGGCCCCAGGGTATGGCTACACCTTC; CDR3: CASSPGAPGYGYTF
V: TRBV7-2; D: -; J: TRBJ2-2; size: -; DNA: TGTGCCAGCAGCTTCGGACAGACCGGGGAGCTGTTTTTT; CDR3: CASSFGQTGELFF
V: TRBV4-3; D: TRBD2; J: TRBJ2-2; size: once; DNA: TGCGCCAGCAGTGGAGAGAGAGGGACTAGCGTAAACACCGGGGAGCTGTTTTTT; CDR3: CASSGERGTSVNTGELFF
V: TRBV5-1; D: -; J: TRBJ2-3; size: -; DNA: TGCGCCACCGCAAGGCAGGGAACTAGCACAGATACGCAGTATTTT; CDR3: CATARQGTSTDTQYF
V: TRBV5-4; D: TRBD2; J: TRBJ2-1; size: -; DNA: TGTGCCAGCAGCTCGTCACTAGCGGGGAGGGAGGATGAGCAGTTCTTC; CDR3: CASSSSLAGREDEQFF
V: TRBV27; D: -; J: TRBJ1-2; size: -; DNA: TGTGCCAGCAGTTTAACTTCCGCCGACTATGGCTACACCTTC; CDR3: CASSLTSADYGYTF
V: TRBV6-1; D: TRBD2; J: TRBJ2-1; size: -; DNA: TGTGCCAGCTCCGGGAGGATCTCCTACAATGAGCAGTTCTTC; CDR3: CASSGRISYNEQFF
V: TRBV4-2; D: -; J: TRBJ1-1; size: few; DNA: TGTGCCAGCAGCCCGACTTCTCCGGGGGGCACTGAAGCTTTCTTT; CDR3: CASSPTSPGGTEAFF
V: TRBV29-1; D: -; J: TRBJ1-2; size: -; DNA: TGCAGCGTTGAAGTGGGAATAGGGGACTATGGCTACACCTTC; CDR3: CSVEVGIGDYGYTF
V: TRBV6-5; D: TRBD1; J: TRBJ2-5; size: -; DNA: TGTGCCAGCAGACCGACAGGGGAAGAGACCCAGTACTTC; CDR3: CASRPTGEETQYF
V: TRBV19; D: -; J: TRBJ2-7; size: -; DNA: TGTGCCAGTAGTAGACGGGGGAGCTCCTACGAGCAGTACTTC; CDR3: CASSRRGSSYEQYF
V: TRBV7-2; D: -; J: TRBJ1-3; size: -; DNA: TGTGCCAGCAGCTTTTTTGTTGAGTATGGAAACACCATATATTTT; CDR3: CASSFFVEYGNTIYF
V: TRBV9; D: TRBD2; J: TRBJ2-2; size: -; DNA: TGTGCCAGCAGCGTAGGGCTAGCGGGAGATTTCACCGGGGAGCTGTTTTTT; CDR3: CASSVGLAGDFTGELFF
V: TRBV7-9; D: -; J: TRBJ1-3; size: -; DNA: TGTGCCAGCAGCTTAACAGGGTACGGAAACACCATATATTTT; CDR3: CASSLTGYGNTIYF
V: TRBV7-9; D: TRBD2; J: TRBJ2-1; size: few; DNA: TGTGCCAGCAGAGACGCGGCTAGCGGGAGAGGGTACAATGAGCAGTTCTTC; CDR3: CASRDAASGRGYNEQFF
V: TRBV5-4; D: TRBD1; J: TRBJ2-7; size: -; DNA: TGTGCCAGCAGCGGGGACAGGCCCTACGAGCAGTACTTC; CDR3: CASSGDRPYEQYF
V: TRBV7-9; D: -; J: TRBJ2-3; size: -; DNA: TGTGCCAGCAAAGGGTCAGGGGGCACAGATACGCAGTATTTT; CDR3: CASKGSGGTDTQYF
V: TRBV29-1; D: -; J: TRBJ2-2; size: -; DNA: TGCAGCGTTGAATACGGGAGTTACACCGGGGAGCTGTTTTTT; CDR3: CSVEYGSYTGELFF
V: TRBV23-1; D: -; J: TRBJ1-2; size: -; DNA: TGCGCCAGCAGTCACCGAGACAGACCCTATGGCTACACCTTC; CDR3: CASSHRDRPYGYTF
V: TRBV6-1; D: TRBD1; J: TRBJ2-2; size: -; DNA: TGTGCCAGCAGTGAAGCGGCAGGGGGCTTTCCCGGGGAGCTGTTTTTT; CDR3: CASSEAAGGFPGELFF
V: TRBV7-9; D: -; J: TRBJ1-1; size: -; DNA: TGTGCCAGCAGCTTTTCCGGTATGAACACTGAAGCTTTCTTT; CDR3: CASSFSGMNTEAFF
V: TRBV6-1; D: -; J: TRBJ1-2; size: -; DNA: TGTGCCAGCAGTGAAGTCCCGGACTGGGATGGCTACACCTTC; CDR3: CASSEVPDWDGYTF
V: TRBV7-2; D: TRBD1; J: TRBJ1-2; size: -; DNA: TGTGCCAGCAGCTTGAGAACAGGGGCTGGCTACACCTTC; CDR3: CASSLRTGAGYTF
V: TRBV7-2; D: -; J: TRBJ1-6; size: -; DNA: TGTGCCAGCAGCCCCTGGGGGGGGCGGAATTCACCCCTCCACTTT; CDR3: CASSPWGGRNSPLHF
V: TRBV7-2; D: TRBD2; J: TRBJ2-7; size: -; DNA: TGTGCCAGCAGCTCTGGGGTAGCGGGGGGCATCGGCGAGCAGTACTTC; CDR3: CASSSGVAGGIGEQYF
V: TRBV29-1; D: -; J: TRBJ1-5; size: -; DNA: TGCAGCGTTGTCGAACAGAGCAATCAGCCCCAGCATTTT; CDR3: CSVVEQSNQPQHF
V: TRBV21-1; D: -; J: TRBJ2-7; size: -; DNA: TGTGCCAGCAGCAATTTTGCCGGGACTAGCGGGAGATGGGGCGACGAGCAGTACTTC; CDR3: CASSNFAGTSGRWGDEQYF
V: TRBV27; D: -; J: TRBJ1-5; size: -; DNA: TGTGCCAGCAGTTTTTATAATCAGCCCCAGCATTTT; CDR3: CASSFYNQPQHF
V: TRBV5-1; D: TRBD1; J: TRBJ2-5; size: -; DNA: TGCGCCAGCAGCAACTGGGACAGGGAACAAGAGACCCAGTACTTC; CDR3: CASSNWDREQETQYF
V: TRBV7-9; D: TRBD2; J: TRBJ2-7; size: -; DNA: TGTGCCAGCAGCCCTGCGGGAGGGCCCTACGAGCAGTACTTC; CDR3: CASSPAGGPYEQYF
V: TRBV2; D: -; J: TRBJ2-2; size: -; DNA: TGTGCCAGCAGTAGTGAGGGTTTGAACACCGGGGAGCTGTTTTTT; CDR3: CASSSEGLNTGELFF